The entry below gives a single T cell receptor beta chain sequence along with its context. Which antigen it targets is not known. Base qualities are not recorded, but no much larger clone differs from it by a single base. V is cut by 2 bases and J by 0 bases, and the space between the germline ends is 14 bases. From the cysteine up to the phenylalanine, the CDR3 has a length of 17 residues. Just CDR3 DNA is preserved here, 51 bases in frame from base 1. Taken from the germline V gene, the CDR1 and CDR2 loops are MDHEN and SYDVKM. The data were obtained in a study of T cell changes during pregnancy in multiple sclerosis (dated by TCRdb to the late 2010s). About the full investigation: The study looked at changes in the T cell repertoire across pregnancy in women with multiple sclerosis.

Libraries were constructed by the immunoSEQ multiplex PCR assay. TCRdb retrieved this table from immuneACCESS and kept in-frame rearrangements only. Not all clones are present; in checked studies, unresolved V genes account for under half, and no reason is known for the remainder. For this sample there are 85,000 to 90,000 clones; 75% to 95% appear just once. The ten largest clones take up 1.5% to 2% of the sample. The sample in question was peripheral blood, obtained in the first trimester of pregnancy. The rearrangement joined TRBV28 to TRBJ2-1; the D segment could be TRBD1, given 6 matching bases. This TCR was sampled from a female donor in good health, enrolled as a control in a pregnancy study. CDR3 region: CASSLIVDRFSYNEQFF. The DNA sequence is TGTGCCAGCAGTTTAATTGTAGACAGGTTCTCCTACAATGAGCAGTTCTTC.